The 20 T cell receptor beta chains listed next were all sequenced from one sample in a study of Graves' ophthalmopathy and Graves' hyperthyroidism. Amplified TCR beta CDR3 regions were obtained using RNA transcripts as template. The first-round RT-PCR employed HTBI primers together with the Qiagen OneStep RT-PCR kit. A multiplex PCR was then performed as the second round. TCRdb re-called the multiplex PCR reads through MiXCR, storing one row per CDR3 protein. The sample consists of around 1,000,000 distinct CDR3 sequences, about 36% of them appearing once. The sample consisted of peripheral blood or thyroid tissue (not recorded which). The receptors shown here come from an adult man with Graves' hyperthyroidism.

In this sample, this clonotype turned up many times. V and J are TRBV2 and TRBJ1-1; a weak D match, TRBD1 (6 bases). CDR3 length: 14 amino acids. Trimming shortened V by 6 bases and J by 4 bases, and 15 bases separated the two germline ends. The germline gives CDR1 SNHLY, CDR2 FYNNEI. CDR3: CASSADSFGTEAFF. CDR3 sequence (DNA): TGTGCCAGCAGCGCGGACAGCTTTGGCACTGAAGCTTTCTTT.

The rearrangement uses TRBV20-1 and TRBJ1-1, with a weak D call TRBD1 (6 bases). The germline V gene encodes CDR1 DFQATT and CDR2 SNEGSKA (reference sequence). CDR3 length: 14 amino acids. Trimming took off 6 bases at V and 2 bases at J, with 16 bases between the two ends. CDR3 in amino acids: CSASRADSNTEAFF. CDR3 DNA sequence: TGCAGTGCCAGCAGGGCGGACAGCAACACTGAAGCTTTCTTT.

Remarks on this clonotype: With a much larger clone just one base away, this may be a read error. The chain carries TRBV2 and TRBJ1-5; TRBD1 is a possible D gene (5 bases). The CDR3 extends over 14 amino acids. Trimming cost V 3 bases and J 5 bases, with 11 bases left between them. Germline V gives CDR1 SNHLY, CDR2 FYNNEI. The CDR3 spells CASSEGGTHQPQHF. In DNA, the CDR3 is TGTGCCAGCAGTGAGGGGGGGACGCATCAGCCCCAGCATTTT.

This clonotype turned up a few times. The gene calls are TRBV29-1 and TRBJ1-2; D is possibly TRBD1 (5 bases). The CDR3 is 12 residues long. V was trimmed by 6 bases and J by 4 bases, leaving 12 bases between them. Germline CDR1 is SQVTM and CDR2 is ANQGSEA. This CDR3 reads CSVGDSLYGYTF. DNA of the CDR3: TGCAGCGTCGGCGACAGCCTCTATGGCTACACCTTC.

The sample holds many counts of this clonotype. This rearrangement joins TRBV5-1 to TRBJ1-1; D remains ambiguous. Trimming removed 6 bases from V and 1 base from J, with 4 bases in between. Germline V gene data show CDR1 as SGHRS and CDR2 as YFSETQ. The CDR3 is made up of 11 amino acids. CDR3 protein: CASMGNTEAFF. The CDR3 DNA reads TGCGCCAGCATGGGGAACACTGAAGCTTTCTTT.

This clonotype has only a few counts. The rearrangement joins TRBV6-6 to TRBJ1-1, with D tentatively TRBD1 (6 bases). The CDR3 sequence is 13 residues long. Trimming left V 10 bases short and J 1 base short, with 13 bases between. The germline V gene has CDR1 MNHNY and CDR2 SVGAGI (reference sequence). The CDR3 region is CATRGTGNTEAFF. CDR3 DNA: TGTGCCACTAGGGGGACGGGGAACACTGAAGCTTTCTTT.

This clonotype appeared many times. For the CDR3, the DNA is TGCAGTGCTAGAGATAGTTCCGGGTTCCATGGCTACACCTTC. Its translation is CSARDSSGFHGYTF. The chain links TRBV20-1 to TRBJ1-2, with D uncertain. This CDR3 comprises 14 residues. CDR1 is DFQATT, CDR2 SNEGSKA, per germline (reference sequence). The V and J ends lost 0 bases and 6 bases respectively, with 14 bases between them.

This clonotype was observed many times. DNA of the CDR3: TGCAGCGTCCTAGGGGATTCGAACACCGGGGAGCTGTTTTTT. Translation: CSVLGDSNTGELFF. This chain links TRBV29-1 with TRBJ2-2; possibly TRBD1 for D (5 bases). The length of the CDR3 is 14 residues. Germline loops: CDR1 SQVTM, CDR2 ANQGSEA. The V end lost 6 bases, the J end lost 0 bases, and 11 bases lay between the germline ends.

Only a few counts were recorded for this clonotype. The chain has TRBV25-1 and TRBJ1-5; D unclear. The CDR3 spans 13 residues. CDR1 is MGHDK and CDR2 is SYGVNS in the germline V gene. V was shortened by 6 bases and J by 5 bases, with 11 bases between the two germline ends. The CDR3 nucleotides are TGTGCCAGCAGAGGATCCCTTTATCAGCCCCAGCATTTT. This gives the protein CASRGSLYQPQHF. Variable domain in full (rest from reference TRBV25-1 and TRBJ1-5): EADIYQTPRYLVIGTGKKITLECSQTMGHDKMYWYQQDPGMELHLIHYSYGVNSTEKGDLSSESTVSRIRTEHFPLTLESARPSHTSQYLCASRGSLYQPQHFGDGTRLSIL.

This clonotype was observed a few times. CDR3 residues: CASSPAGLAGSEQYF. The CDR3 nucleotides are TGTGCCAGCTCACCAGCGGGACTAGCGGGGTCCGAGCAGTACTTC. The rearrangement joins TRBV18 to TRBJ2-7, with 13 bases lining up with TRBD2. Germline values: CDR1 KGHSH, CDR2 LQKENI. The CDR3 covers 15 residues. Trimming at V came to 2 bases and at J to 6 bases, leaving 4 bases not matched to a gene. Based on the CDR3 plus reference TRBV18 and TRBJ2-7, the full variable domain is NAGVMQNPRHLVRRRGQEARLRCSPMKGHSHVYWYRQLPEEGLKFMVYLQKENIIDESGMPKERFSAEFPKEGPSILRIQQVVRGDSAAYFCASSPAGLAGSEQYFGPGTRLTVT.

This clonotype was detected a few times. This sequence joins TRBV12-3 or TRBV12-4 and TRBJ1-3, with 7 bases that match TRBD1. J gave up 2 bases and V 7 bases, and 8 bases lay outside the gene matches. The CDR3 totals 15 residues. The DNA for the CDR3 is TGTGCCAGCACCCCGACAGGGTTCGCTGGAAACACCATATATTTT. The encoded protein is CASTPTGFAGNTIYF.

The CDR3 loop reads CASSQRQRVSEQYF. In nucleotides, the CDR3 is TGTGCCAGCAGCCAGAGACAGAGGGTATCCGAGCAGTACTTC. V usage is TRBV7-9 and J usage is TRBJ2-7; D is tentatively TRBD1 or TRBD2 (5 bases each). The germline V and J ends were trimmed by 5 bases and 6 bases, with 17 bases remaining between them. CDR3 length equals 14 residues. Germline V lookup: CDR1 SEHNR, CDR2 FQNEAQ (reference sequence).

Comment on this clonotype: A read error is possible here, since a much larger clone lies one base away. This chain links TRBV20-1 with TRBJ2-5, with TRBD2 matching 8 bases. V gave up 0 bases and J gave up 9 bases; unmatched junction bases: 15. The germline CDR1 and CDR2 sequences are DFQATT and SNEGSKA (reference sequence). The CDR3 sequence is 16 residues long. CDR3 region: CSARDVSGREHRAQYF. The CDR3 bases are TGCAGTGCTAGAGATGTTTCCGGGAGGGAACATCGGGCCCAGTACTTC.

This clonotype was observed at least ten times. V gene TRBV12-3 or TRBV12-4 combines with J gene TRBJ2-2, with 11 bases fitting TRBD1. The CDR3 is 14 residues long. J gave up 5 bases and V 10 bases, and 6 bases lay outside the gene matches. The CDR3 nucleotides are TGTGCCACCCAAGGGACAGGGGGAACCGGGGAGCTGTTTTTT. Translating gives CATQGTGGTGELFF.

This clonotype was counted many times. V gene TRBV12-3 or TRBV12-4 combines with J gene TRBJ1-1; 8 bases fit TRBD1. With V trimmed by 6 bases and J by 6 bases, 12 bases remained unmatched. The CDR3 loop spans 15 amino acids. The CDR3 region has the DNA TGTGCCAGCAGGTGGACAGGGAGATCGGTAGCTGAAGCTTTCTTT. It specifies CASRWTGRSVAEAFF.

This clonotype was seen ten or more times. The rearrangement uses TRBV5-6 and TRBJ1-2, with D maybe TRBD1 (5 bases). V was clipped by 0 bases and J by 8 bases, with 17 bases between them. Germline values: CDR1 SGHDT, CDR2 YYEEEE. CDR3 length equals 15 residues. The CDR3 is CASSLALGDSLGYTF. The DNA of the CDR3 is TGTGCCAGCAGCTTGGCGTTGGGGGATAGCCTCGGCTACACCTTC. Full variable domain (remainder filled in from reference TRBV5-6 and TRBJ1-2): DAGVTQSPTHLIKTRGQQVTLRCSPKSGHDTVSWYQQALGQGPQFIFQYYEEEERQRGNFPDRFSGHQFPNYSSELNVNALLLGDSALYLCASSLALGDSLGYTFGSGTRLTVV.

This chain joins TRBV19 and TRBJ2-5; weak D call: TRBD2 (6 bases). Germline V gene data show CDR1 as LNHDA and CDR2 as SQIVND (reference sequence). The CDR3 is 14 amino acids. Trimming took off 3 bases at V and 0 bases at J, with 8 bases between the two ends. CDR3 residues: CASSIRGYQETQYF. The CDR3 bases are TGTGCCAGTAGTATTCGGGGGTACCAAGAGACCCAGTACTTC.

The table lists this clonotype with many counts. The V and J genes are TRBV7-2 and TRBJ2-7, with D possibly matching TRBD1 (6 bases). Per germline, CDR1 SGHTA and CDR2 FQGNSA. V lost 3 bases to trimming and J lost 6 bases, with 9 bases between them. The CDR3 covers 12 residues. The CDR3: CASSLDSLEQYF. In DNA, the CDR3 is TGTGCCAGCAGCTTGGACAGTCTCGAGCAGTACTTC.

The rearrangement joins TRBV6-5 to TRBJ2-7; maybe TRBD2 (6 bases). This CDR3 spans 15 amino acids. V lost 6 bases, J lost 6 bases, and 21 bases lay in between. Germline assignment: CDR1 MNHEY and CDR2 SVGAGI. CDR3 sequence: CASSIQTGVRGEQYF. The CDR3 DNA sequence: TGTGCCAGCAGCATTCAGACGGGGGTTAGAGGCGAGCAGTACTTC.

This chain connects TRBV9 to TRBJ1-2; 9 positions match TRBD1. The CDR3 covers 18 residues. CDR1 is SGDLS, CDR2 YYNGEE, per germline. V was pared by 3 bases and J by 0 bases, with 12 bases of the junction left unmatched. CDR3 nucleotides: TGTGCCAGCAGCGGCGGACAGGGGTTCGGAGGATCTAACTATGGCTACACCTTC. Its protein is CASSGGQGFGGSNYGYTF.